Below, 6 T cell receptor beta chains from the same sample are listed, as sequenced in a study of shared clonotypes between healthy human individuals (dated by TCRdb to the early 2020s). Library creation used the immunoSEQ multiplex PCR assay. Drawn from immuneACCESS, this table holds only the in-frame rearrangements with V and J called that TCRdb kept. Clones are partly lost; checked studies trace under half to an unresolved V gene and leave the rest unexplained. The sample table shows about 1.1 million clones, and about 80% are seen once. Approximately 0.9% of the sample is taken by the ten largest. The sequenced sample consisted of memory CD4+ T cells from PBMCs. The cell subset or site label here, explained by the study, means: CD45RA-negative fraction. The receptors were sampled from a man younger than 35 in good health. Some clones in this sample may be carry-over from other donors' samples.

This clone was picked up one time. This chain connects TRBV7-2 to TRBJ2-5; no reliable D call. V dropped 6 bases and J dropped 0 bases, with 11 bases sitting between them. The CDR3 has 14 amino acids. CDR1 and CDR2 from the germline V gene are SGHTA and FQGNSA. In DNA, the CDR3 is TGTGCCAGCAGAATGACTCGCTACCAAGAGACCCAGTACTTC. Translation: CASRMTRYQETQYF.

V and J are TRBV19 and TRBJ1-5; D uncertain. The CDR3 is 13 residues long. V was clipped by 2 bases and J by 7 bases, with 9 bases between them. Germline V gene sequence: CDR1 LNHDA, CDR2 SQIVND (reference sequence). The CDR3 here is CASSINTGQPQHF. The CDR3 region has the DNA TGTGCCAGTAGTATAAATACTGGGCAGCCCCAGCATTTT.

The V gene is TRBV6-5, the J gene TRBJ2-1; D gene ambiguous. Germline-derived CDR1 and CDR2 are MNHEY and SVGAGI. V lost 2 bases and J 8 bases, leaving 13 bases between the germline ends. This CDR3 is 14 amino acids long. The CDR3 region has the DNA TGTGCCAGCAGTTACGGCCATGTGACGGATGAGCAGTTCTTC. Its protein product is CASSYGHVTDEQFF.

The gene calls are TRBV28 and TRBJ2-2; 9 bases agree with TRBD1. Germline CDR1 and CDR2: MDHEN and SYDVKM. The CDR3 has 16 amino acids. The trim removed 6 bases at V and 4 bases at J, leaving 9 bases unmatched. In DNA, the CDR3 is TGTGCCAGCAGAACGCATCGGACAGGGGTCACCGGGGAGCTGTTTTTT. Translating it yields CASRTHRTGVTGELFF.

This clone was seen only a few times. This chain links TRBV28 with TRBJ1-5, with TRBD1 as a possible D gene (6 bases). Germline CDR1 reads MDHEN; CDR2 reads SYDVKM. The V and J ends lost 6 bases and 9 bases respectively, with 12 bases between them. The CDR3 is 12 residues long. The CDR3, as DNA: TGTGCCAGCAGACTACAGGGTAGGCCCCAGCATTTT. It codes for CASRLQGRPQHF.

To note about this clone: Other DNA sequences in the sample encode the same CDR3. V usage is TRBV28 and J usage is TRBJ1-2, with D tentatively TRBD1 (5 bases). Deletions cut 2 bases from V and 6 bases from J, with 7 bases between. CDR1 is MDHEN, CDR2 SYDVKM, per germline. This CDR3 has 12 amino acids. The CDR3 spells CASSLRTHGYTF. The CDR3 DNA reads TGTGCCAGCAGTTTAAGGACACATGGCTACACCTTC.